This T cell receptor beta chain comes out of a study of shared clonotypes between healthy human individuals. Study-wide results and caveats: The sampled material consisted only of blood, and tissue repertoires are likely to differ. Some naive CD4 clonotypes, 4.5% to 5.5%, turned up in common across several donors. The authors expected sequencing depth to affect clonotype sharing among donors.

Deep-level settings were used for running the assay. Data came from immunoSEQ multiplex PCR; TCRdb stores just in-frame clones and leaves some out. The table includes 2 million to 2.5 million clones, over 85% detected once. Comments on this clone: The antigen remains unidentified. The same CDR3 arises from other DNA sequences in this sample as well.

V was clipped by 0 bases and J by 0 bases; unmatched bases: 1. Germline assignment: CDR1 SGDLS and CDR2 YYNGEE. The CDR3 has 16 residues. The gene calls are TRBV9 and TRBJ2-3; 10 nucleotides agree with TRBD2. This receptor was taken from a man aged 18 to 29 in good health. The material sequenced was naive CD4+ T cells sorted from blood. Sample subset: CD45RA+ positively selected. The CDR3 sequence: CASSVASGGSTDTQYF. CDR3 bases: TGTGCCAGCAGCGTAGCTAGCGGGGGTAGCACAGATACGCAGTATTTT.